These T cell receptor beta chains were read from a single sample in a study of CD8 T cells in ankylosing spondylitis. One entry per CDR3 protein results from TCRdb running MiXCR on the 5' RACE reads. The table has 300,000 to 400,000 distinct CDR3 sequences, around 15% seen once. The sequenced material came from blood, either unsorted or a sorted T cell fraction (not recorded which). The receptors were gathered from a male donor with ankylosing spondylitis or in good health (not recorded which). Both conserved end residues are part of each CDR3. D genes are given only for firm matches. Clone size is not always given. Where it is, it says once, few, many or a class for expanded clones.

TRBJ1-4,NA,NA,TRBV5-1,TGCGCCAGCAGCTCGGGGACTACGGGTGAAAAACTGTTTTTT,CASSSGTTGEKLFF
TRBJ1-1,few,NA,TRBV12-3/TRBV12-4,TGTGCCAGCAGTTTAAGGGGTTGGACTGAAGCTTTCTTT,CASSLRGWTEAFF
TRBJ2-2,NA,NA,TRBV7-6,TGTGCCAGCAGCTTAGCGCCTAGCGTGAACACCGGGGAGCTGTTTTTT,CASSLAPSVNTGELFF
TRBJ2-3,NA,TRBD2,TRBV20-1,TGCAGTGCTAGAGTCCCACTAGCGGGAGATACGCAGTATTTT,CSARVPLAGDTQYF
TRBJ2-3,NA,NA,TRBV7-9,TGTGCCAGCAGTCCGGCCACTAGCACAGATACGCAGTATTTT,CASSPATSTDTQYF
TRBJ2-1,NA,NA,TRBV5-1,TGCGCCAGCAGCTTGGGCTCCGAACACAATGAGCAGTTCTTC,CASSLGSEHNEQFF
TRBJ2-1,few,NA,TRBV20-1,TGCAGTGCTAGAGTAAGCCGGAGGGGGAGCAATGAGCAGTTCTTC,CSARVSRRGSNEQFF
TRBJ2-7,many,NA,TRBV12-5,TGTGCTAGTGGTTCGGAGAGAGGCGCAGGACGGAACGAGCAGTACTTC,CASGSERGAGRNEQYF
TRBJ2-5,NA,TRBD1,TRBV5-1,TGCGCCAGCAGCTACAGGGTCCAGGGGGCAACAGAGACCCAGTACTTC,CASSYRVQGATETQYF
TRBJ2-5,few,TRBD2,TRBV12-3/TRBV12-4,TGTGCCAGCAGTTTAGGTAGCGGGGGGGGAGAGACCCAGTACTTC,CASSLGSGGGETQYF
TRBJ1-1,few,NA,TRBV12-3/TRBV12-4,TGTGCCAGCAGTTTGATAAGAGGAAGGAGGACTGAAGCTTTCTTT,CASSLIRGRRTEAFF
TRBJ2-3,NA,NA,TRBV7-2,TGTGCCAGCCGCCCCCCCAGCTATCTCACAGATACGCAGTATTTT,CASRPPSYLTDTQYF
TRBJ2-5,few,NA,TRBV4-1,TGCGCCAGCAGCGCTCGGACAGGAGGGGAGACCCAGTACTTC,CASSARTGGETQYF
TRBJ2-1,NA,TRBD2,TRBV5-1,TGCGCCAGCAGCTTGGTGGTGCGGGGGGGCCTAGATGAGCAGTTCTTC,CASSLVVRGGLDEQFF
TRBJ1-1,NA,NA,TRBV25-1,TGTGCCAGTTCCACAGGGCTTCGGAGCACTGAAGCTTTCTTT,CASSTGLRSTEAFF